Reported below is one T cell receptor beta chain. Genomic DNA came from blood conventional CD4+ T cells gated CD25-low CD127-high. The sample comes from a study of regulatory and conventional T cells in RAG deficiency. The assay was immunoSEQ multiplex PCR, and TCRdb's table has in-frame clones only and misses some. Among 30,000 to 40,000 clones, 60% to 85% were seen once, and the ten largest hold 3.4%. V lost 8 bases to trimming and J lost 4 bases, with 9 bases between them. The CDR3 is made up of 12 amino acids. The germline V gene has CDR1 MNHNY and CDR2 SVGAGI (reference sequence). A further study also used this sample, focusing on regulatory T cells. That report notes: The primer mix had 52 TRBV and 13 TRBJ primers.

Sequencing was done on a sample of CD4+ effector T cells sorted from blood. V and J are TRBV6-6 and TRBJ1-5; D gene ambiguous. This TCR derives from a human donor in good health. CDR3 bases: TGTGCCAGCCAGTTACCTAATCAGCCCCAGCATTTT. Amino acid sequence: CASQLPNQPQHF.